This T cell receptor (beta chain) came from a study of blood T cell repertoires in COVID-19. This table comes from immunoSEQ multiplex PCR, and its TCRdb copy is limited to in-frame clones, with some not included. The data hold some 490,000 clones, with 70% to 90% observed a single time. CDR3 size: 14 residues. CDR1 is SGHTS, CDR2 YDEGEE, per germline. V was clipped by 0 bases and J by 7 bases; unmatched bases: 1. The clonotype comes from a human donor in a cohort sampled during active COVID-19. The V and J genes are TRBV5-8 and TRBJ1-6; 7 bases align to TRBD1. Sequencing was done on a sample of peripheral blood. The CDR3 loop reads CASSLARGNSPLHF. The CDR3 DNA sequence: TGTGCCAGCAGCTTGGCCAGGGGGAATTCACCCCTCCACTTT.